The 25 T cell receptor beta chains below were found in one sample sequenced in a study of cytomegalovirus exposure and HLA in healthy donors. It was with 60 Vbeta and 13 Jbeta primers that the PCR ran. The method was immunoSEQ multiplex PCR; TCRdb's version includes in-frame clones alone and lacks a portion of them. The profile shows a few hundred thousand clones, roughly 84% of them singletons. Sequencing used PBMCs. The receptors were gathered from a girl between 10 and 17 years old in good health and CMV-seronegative.

DNA for the CDR3: TGTGCCAGCAGTTTCGACGGACAAGCTAACTATGGCTACACCTTC. Protein sequence: CASSFDGQANYGYTF. The chain combines TRBV6-5 with TRBJ1-2, with D perhaps TRBD1 (5 bases). Germline V gene lookup returns CDR1 MNHEY and CDR2 SVGAGI. This CDR3 is built from 15 residues. V was shortened by 4 bases and J by 0 bases, with 12 bases between the two germline ends.

V usage is TRBV2 and J usage is TRBJ1-1; TRBD1 agrees at 9 bases. The CDR3 runs to 14 residues. Germline CDR1 reads SNHLY; CDR2 reads FYNNEI. The trim removed 5 bases at V and 2 bases at J, leaving 3 bases unmatched. For the CDR3, the DNA is TGTGCCAGCAGTATGGGACAGGGTAACACTGAAGCTTTCTTT. Translating gives CASSMGQGNTEAFF. Supplemented by reference TRBV2 and TRBJ1-1, the full variable domain reads EPEVTQTPSHQVTQMGQEVILRCVPISNHLYFYWYRQILGQKVEFLVSFYNNEISEKSEIFDDQFSVERPDGSNFTLKIRSTKLEDSAMYFCASSMGQGNTEAFFGQGTRLTVV.

The V gene is TRBV19, the J gene TRBJ2-7; TRBD1 matches at 7 bases. The CDR3 has 13 amino acids. The J segment lost 0 bases and the V segment lost 7 bases, leaving 3 bases of the junction unmatched. The germline V gene has CDR1 LNHDA and CDR2 SQIVND (reference sequence). The CDR3 is CASMGQSSYEQYF. The CDR3 DNA reads as TGTGCCAGTATGGGACAGAGCTCCTACGAGCAGTACTTC. Based on the CDR3 plus reference TRBV19 and TRBJ2-7, the full variable domain is DGGITQSPKYLFRKEGQNVTLSCEQNLNHDAMYWYRQDPGQGLRLIYYSQIVNDFQKGDIAEGYSVSREKKESFPLTVTSAQKNPTAFYLCASMGQSSYEQYFGPGTRLTVT.

This clone was picked up a small number of times. The sample contains more than one DNA sequence encoding this CDR3. For the CDR3, the DNA is TGTGCCAGCAGTCTAAGACAGGGCGATAATGAAAAACTGTTTTTT. It yields the protein CASSLRQGDNEKLFF. This chain links TRBV6-1 with TRBJ1-4; TRBD1 matches 7 bases. This CDR3 is built from 15 residues. The V gene end was trimmed by 5 bases and the J gene end by 4 bases; junction bases not matched to a gene: 7. The germline V gene encodes CDR1 MNHNS and CDR2 SASEGT.

This sequence joins TRBV7-6 and TRBJ2-7; possibly TRBD1 for D (6 bases). Germline V gives CDR1 SGHVS, CDR2 FNYEAQ. V was shortened by 3 bases and J by 10 bases, with 13 bases between the two germline ends. The CDR3 contains 12 residues. CDR3 bases: TGTGCCAGCAGCTTCCTGACAGGAGAACAGTACTTC. Residues: CASSFLTGEQYF.

The CDR3 here is CASRHSSTNEKLFF. In DNA, the CDR3 is TGTGCCAGCCGACACAGTTCAACTAATGAAAAACTGTTTTTT. This chain links TRBV18 with TRBJ1-4; no clear D. V was cut by 8 bases and J by 0 bases, with 10 bases left in between. Germline V lookup: CDR1 KGHSH, CDR2 LQKENI. This CDR3 spans 14 amino acids. Based on the CDR3 plus reference TRBV18 and TRBJ1-4, the full variable domain is NAGVMQNPRHLVRRRGQEARLRCSPMKGHSHVYWYRQLPEEGLKFMVYLQKENIIDESGMPKERFSAEFPKEGPSILRIQQVVRGDSAAYFCASRHSSTNEKLFFGSGTQLSVL.

This clone was detected only a few times. The chain has TRBV5-8 and TRBJ2-3; a possible D gene is TRBD1 (5 bases). The CDR3 length is 16 residues. Germline-derived CDR1 and CDR2 are SGHTS and YDEGEE. V lost 0 bases and J lost 2, with 13 bases in between. CDR3 region: CASSLDRSPLTDTQYF. The DNA of the CDR3 is TGTGCCAGCAGCTTGGACAGGTCCCCCCTCACAGATACGCAGTATTTT.

This clone was picked up a small number of times. The genes are TRBV5-1 and TRBJ1-2; no clear D gene. In germline, CDR1 is SGHRS, CDR2 YFSETQ. The CDR3 covers 13 residues. V dropped 2 bases and J dropped 6 bases, with 11 bases sitting between them. Here the CDR3 DNA reads TGCGCCAGCAGCTTAGAGGGTTGGGATGGCTACACCTTC. Residues: CASSLEGWDGYTF.

As concerns this clone: Relative to the germline gene, one junction end is altered; a read error may explain this. The chain has TRBV7-7 and TRBJ2-5, with 7 nucleotides matching TRBD2. The CDR3 sequence is 15 residues long. Germline V gives CDR1 SSHAT, CDR2 FNYEAQ (reference sequence). CDR3 sequence reads: CASSLAQGLQETQYF. The CDR3 nucleotides are TGTGCTAGCAGCTTAGCGCAGGGACTACAAGAGACCCAGTACTTC.

The rearrangement joins TRBV28 to TRBJ1-4; 9 nucleotides align to TRBD1. CDR3 size: 14 residues. Germline assignment: CDR1 MDHEN and CDR2 SYDVKM. The trim removed 6 bases at V and 8 bases at J, leaving 7 bases unmatched. The DNA for the CDR3 is TGTGCCAGCAGCACACAGGGGGCAAGGGAAAAACTGTTTTTT. Protein: CASSTQGAREKLFF. The full variable domain, completed using reference TRBV28 and TRBJ1-4, is DVKVTQSSRYLVKRTGEKVFLECVQDMDHENMFWYRQDPGLGLRLIYFSYDVKMKEKGDIPEGYSVSREKKERFSLILESASTNQTSMYLCASSTQGAREKLFFGSGTQLSVL.

CDR3 nucleotides: TGTGCCAGCAGCTTGGGGCCCGAGGCATCGCATACGCAGTATTTT. This encodes CASSLGPEASHTQYF. The chain recombines TRBV5-4 with TRBJ2-3; D unclear. The CDR3 covers 15 residues. CDR1 and CDR2 from the germline V gene are SGHNT and YYREEE (reference sequence). V lost 0 bases and J lost 7, with 15 bases in between.

The chain joins TRBV18 to TRBJ1-2; D not resolved. Germline V gene lookup returns CDR1 KGHSH and CDR2 LQKENI. V lost 0 bases and J 2 bases, leaving 19 bases between the germline ends. The CDR3 loop spans 18 amino acids. The CDR3 bases are TGTGCCAGCTCACCACCAACCCGCTTAAATAGCCAAAACTATGGCTACACCTTC. Its protein product is CASSPPTRLNSQNYGYTF.

The chain recombines TRBV6-1 with TRBJ1-1; TRBD1 might be the D (5 bases). Looked up from germline, CDR1 is MNHNS and CDR2 is SASEGT. The CDR3 is made up of 13 amino acids. V lost 6 bases and J lost 0, with 8 bases in between. The CDR3 DNA is TGTGCCAGCAGGACCAGGGTGAACACTGAAGCTTTCTTT. Translating it yields CASRTRVNTEAFF.

V usage is TRBV7-9 and J usage is TRBJ1-4, with D possibly being TRBD1 (6 bases). The germline gives CDR1 SEHNR, CDR2 FQNEAQ (reference sequence). V gave up 0 bases and J gave up 12 bases, with 17 bases separating them. This CDR3 is built from 15 residues. The CDR3 region has the DNA TGTGCCAGCAGCTTAGCCGTGGCAGGGGAAGGGGAACTGTTTTTT. Its protein product is CASSLAVAGEGELFF.

This chain links TRBV14 with TRBJ2-5; 11 nucleotides match TRBD2. Germline V gene data show CDR1 as SGHDN and CDR2 as FVKESK. This CDR3 region has 14 residues. V gave up 4 bases and J gave up 10 bases; unmatched junction bases: 8. The CDR3 region is CASSPAGTSGYQYF. The CDR3 DNA reads TGTGCCAGCAGCCCGGCCGGGACTAGCGGTTACCAGTACTTC.

The chain has TRBV30 and TRBJ1-3, with 9 bases lining up with TRBD1. This CDR3 contains 14 residues. J was trimmed by 6 bases and V by 8 bases; bases with no gene match: 11. CDR1 and CDR2 (germline): GTSNPN, SVGIG (reference sequence). CDR3: CAGTGGLVVNTIYF. The CDR3 DNA reads as TGTGCCGGAACAGGGGGCTTAGTTGTAAACACCATATATTTT. Full variable domain (missing parts from reference TRBV30 and TRBJ1-3): SQTIHQWPATLVQPVGSPLSLECTVEGTSNPNLYWYRQAAGRGLQLLFYSVGIGQISSEVPQNLSASRPQDRQFILSSKKLLLSDSGFYLCAGTGGLVVNTIYFGEGSWLTVV.

The V gene is TRBV6-5, the J gene TRBJ1-4; D may be TRBD1 (5 bases). V dropped 3 bases and J dropped 6 bases, with 17 bases sitting between them. The CDR3 runs to 16 residues. Per germline, CDR1 MNHEY and CDR2 SVGAGI. The CDR3 here is CASSYPLQGRDEKLFF. The CDR3 DNA is TGTGCCAGCAGTTATCCCTTGCAGGGAAGAGATGAAAAACTGTTTTTT.

The chain carries TRBV29-1 and TRBJ1-2, with D possibly being TRBD1 (5 bases). CDR1 and CDR2 (germline): SQVTM, ANQGSEA. CDR3 length: 10 residues. Trimming removed 6 bases at V and 6 bases at J, with 8 bases between. The CDR3 DNA reads as TGCAGCGTCGACAGTAATGGCTACACCTTC. It encodes CSVDSNGYTF.

This clone was counted only a few times. CDR3 sequence: CASSQGQGAGINEKLFF. The CDR3 coding sequence is TGCGCCAGCAGCCAAGGACAGGGGGCTGGGATTAATGAAAAACTGTTTTTT. The chain joins TRBV5-1 to TRBJ1-4; TRBD1 matches at 11 bases. From germline, CDR1 is SGHRS and CDR2 YFSETQ. This CDR3 has 17 residues. V lost 4 bases, J lost 4 bases, and 9 bases stayed unmatched. The full variable domain, completed using reference TRBV5-1 and TRBJ1-4, is KAGVTQTPRYLIKTRGQQVTLSCSPISGHRSVSWYQQTPGQGLQFLFEYFSETQRNKGNFPGRFSGRQFSNSRSEMNVSTLELGDSALYLCASSQGQGAGINEKLFFGSGTQLSVL.

The chain has TRBV11-3 and TRBJ1-1, with D tentatively TRBD1 (6 bases). The germline V and J ends were trimmed by 5 bases and 0 bases, with 13 bases remaining between them. This CDR3 has 15 amino acids. CDR1 and CDR2 from the germline V gene are SGHNT and YENEEA. CDR3 region: CASSPTGLVNTEAFF. Here the CDR3 DNA reads TGTGCCAGCAGCCCGACAGGCTTAGTGAACACTGAAGCTTTCTTT.

This clone was detected once. The chain couples TRBV28 to TRBJ1-1, with 9 bases that match TRBD1. This CDR3 region has 15 residues. V gave up 8 bases and J gave up 4 bases; unmatched junction bases: 11. The germline V gene has CDR1 MDHEN and CDR2 SYDVKM. For the CDR3, the DNA is TGTGCCAGCTGGACAGGGGCTAAGGGCGGCACTGAAGCTTTCTTT. It specifies CASWTGAKGGTEAFF.

This sequence joins TRBV7-9 and TRBJ1-1; 7 bases map to TRBD1. Germline CDR1 reads SEHNR; CDR2 reads FQNEAQ (reference sequence). V dropped 5 bases and J dropped 5; count of bases not matched to a gene: 8. The CDR3 contains 14 residues. The CDR3 is CASSVRGSGTEAFF. In DNA, the CDR3 is TGTGCCAGCAGCGTCAGGGGGAGTGGGACTGAAGCTTTCTTT. The entire variable domain, with the rest obtained from reference TRBV7-9 and TRBJ1-1, is as follows: DTGVSQNPRHKITKRGQNVTFRCDPISEHNRLYWYRQTLGQGPEFLTYFQNEAQLEKSRLLSDRFSAERPKGSFSTLEIQRTEQGDSAMYLCASSVRGSGTEAFFGQGTRLTVV.

The chain uses TRBV10-3 and TRBJ2-7; 7 bases are a match to TRBD2. The J segment lost 5 bases and the V segment lost 10 bases, leaving 11 bases of the junction unmatched. CDR3 size: 13 residues. The V gene's germline CDR1 is ENHRY and CDR2 SYGVKD. CDR3 sequence reads: CATDAGGTDEQYF. Here the CDR3 DNA reads TGTGCCACCGACGCCGGGGGGACCGACGAGCAGTACTTC.

This sequence joins TRBV18 and TRBJ1-1; perhaps TRBD1 as D (5 bases). CDR1 is KGHSH and CDR2 is LQKENI in the germline V gene. The CDR3 is made up of 15 amino acids. The V end lost 4 bases, the J end lost 0 bases, and 12 bases lay between the germline ends. The CDR3 reads CASSQLTDVNTEAFF. In nucleotides, the CDR3 is TGTGCCAGCTCACAATTGACAGATGTGAACACTGAAGCTTTCTTT.

CDR3 coding DNA: TGTGCCAGCTCACCCCGGACTACAAATGAGCAGTTCTTC. Its translation: CASSPRTTNEQFF. V is TRBV18 and J is TRBJ2-1; D perhaps matches TRBD2 (6 bases). V lost 3 bases, J lost 7 bases, and 10 bases lay in between. Germline CDR1 is KGHSH and CDR2 is LQKENI. This CDR3 has 13 amino acids.